Below, 5 T cell receptor beta chains from the same sample are listed, as sequenced in a study of blood T cells in healthy people across ages. Through a sample-barcoded 5' primer and a J-beta primer mix, a second PCR was run for roughly 6 to 12 cycles. TCRdb recomputed calls from the 5' RACE reads with MiXCR, one row per CDR3 protein. This table has approximately 2,000,000 distinct CDR3 sequences, about 39% appearing once. Sequencing used blood. The receptor set was obtained from a human donor in good health.

This clonotype was counted a few times. The chain links TRBV7-9 to TRBJ1-2, with D uncertain. The V end was cut by 3 bases, the J end by 6 bases, with 8 bases between. The germline V gene has CDR1 SEHNR and CDR2 FQNEAQ (reference sequence). The CDR3 sequence is 12 residues long. The CDR3 DNA is TGTGCCAGCAGCTTTACGCCGGATGGCTACACCTTC. Translated, it gives CASSFTPDGYTF.

As regards this clonotype: No conserved phenylalanine or tryptophan is present at the end of the CDR3, so a read error is the likely explanation. The V and J genes are TRBV24-1 and TRBJ2-1, with D unresolved. Trimming took off 7 bases at V and 2 bases at J, with 11 bases between the two ends. The CDR3 totals 14 residues. Germline V lookup: CDR1 KGHDR, CDR2 SFDVKD. In DNA, the CDR3 is TGTGCCACCAGCGAGGAAGACCCCTACAATGAGCAGTTCGTC. Translation gives CATSEEDPYNEQFV.

This sequence joins TRBV4-3 and TRBJ1-1, with D possibly being TRBD1 (5 bases). V dropped 0 bases and J dropped 5 bases, with 13 bases sitting between them. The CDR3 is 15 residues long. Germline V CDR1 and CDR2: LGHNA, YSLEER. CDR3 residues: CASSQDIAGNTEAFF. DNA for the CDR3: TGCGCCAGCAGCCAAGATATAGCAGGGAATACTGAAGCTTTCTTT.

CDR3 amino acids: CAGEDRGYGTEAFF. CDR3 nucleotides: TGTGCCGGGGAGGACAGGGGGTATGGCACTGAAGCTTTCTTT. The chain is built from TRBV7-9 and TRBJ1-1; 10 nucleotides agree with TRBD1. From germline, CDR1 is SEHNR and CDR2 FQNEAQ (reference sequence). CDR3 length equals 14 residues. V trimming: 11 bases; J trimming: 4 bases; junction bases outside the gene matches: 10.

This clonotype turned up a few times. This chain uses TRBV10-2 with TRBJ2-7; D may be TRBD2 (6 bases). The CDR3 is 12 residues long. Germline V lookup: CDR1 WSHSY, CDR2 SAAADI. The V end was cut by 2 bases, the J end by 9 bases, with 11 bases between. CDR3 coding DNA: TGCGCCAGCAGTGAGGCTAGCGAGCGGCAGTACTTC. It specifies CASSEASERQYF.